Below, 2 T cell receptor beta chains from the same sample are listed, as sequenced in a study of low-dose radiotherapy and immunotherapy resistance in tumors. Sample time point: after trial treatment. The treatment was: LDRT plus nivolumab, ipilimumab, low-dose cyclophosphamide and aspirin (RACIN trial). TRAV and TRBV primers primed cDNA for both TCRalpha and TCRbeta. TCR amplification used roughly 18 PCR cycles, a constant-region primer and a V-primer adapter. Using its own MiXCR run on the reads, TCRdb lists one record per CDR3 protein. The repertoire holds about 39,000 distinct CDR3 sequences, with less than 25% as singletons. The source was PBMCs, collected after low-dose radiotherapy plus immunotherapy. These receptors were taken from a female donor with ovarian cancer.

This clonotype was counted ten times or more. The V gene is TRBV4-1, the J gene TRBJ1-3; D is ambiguous. This CDR3 is built from 14 residues. CDR1 MGHRA and CDR2 YSYEKL come from the germline V gene. Trimming took 1 base from V and 4 from J, leaving 8 bases between them. The CDR3 loop reads CASSQVLLGNTIYF. In DNA form, the CDR3 reads TGCGCCAGCAGCCAAGTTTTGTTGGGAAACACCATATATTTT.

A word on this clonotype: This likely came from a read error, as a far larger clone is one base away. The gene calls are TRBV13 and TRBJ1-2; D is uncertain. The CDR3 extends over 18 amino acids. The germline gives CDR1 PRHDT, CDR2 FYEKMQ (reference sequence). CDR3 DNA sequence: TGTGCCACCAGCAGAGATGTGACATGGAGAGGGAAGCACTATGGCTACACCTTC. This translates into CATSRDVTWRGKHYGYTF.